This is a list of T cell receptor beta chains from one sample in a study of cytomegalovirus exposure and HLA in healthy donors. Produced via immunoSEQ multiplex PCR; TCRdb's table is partial and in-frame only. Counted here are around 69,000 clones, approximately 63% occurring once; the ten biggest clones make up 8.5% to 10%. Sequenced: PBMCs. The receptors were gathered from a woman aged 45 to 65 in good health and CMV-seropositive. CDR3s leave out the opening cysteine and the closing phenylalanine or tryptophan. The listing skips clone size in some rows; elsewhere it reads once, few, many or a size class.

TRBJ1-5 . 13 TRBV28 ASSQQGSSNQPQH
TRBJ2-3 . 16 TRBV10-3 AISESLASGGSTDTQY
TRBJ2-7 once 10 TRBV29-1 SVGDRTYEQY
TRBJ1-1 . 13 TRBV7-2 ASSLAQGSQGEAF
TRBJ1-3 . 12 TRBV7-2 ASSLGSTGSTIY
TRBJ1-2 once 10 TRBV6-5 ASRQGRIGYT
TRBJ2-1 . 10 TRBV30 AWSVRGDEQF
TRBJ2-5 . 9 TRBV5-1 ASSFEETQY
TRBJ1-5 . 12 TRBV7-9 ASSTGQGTQPQH
TRBJ2-2 . 13 TRBV19 ASMITPGGTGELF
TRBJ2-7 . 12 TRBV19 ASSTSGSSYEQY
TRBJ1-2 . 13 TRBV5-5 ASSNDRGIEGGYT
TRBJ1-2 . 13 TRBV5-1 ASSFGTVITDTYT
TRBJ1-6 . 10 TRBV30 AYHGGNSPLH
TRBJ1-5 . 14 TRBV4-1 ASRRTGGVENQPQH
TRBJ1-2 . 11 TRBV28 AHTPDRGRGYT
TRBJ1-1 . 13 TRBV9 ASSVDGRGNTEAF
TRBJ2-2 . 13 TRBV9 ASSPQRTLSGELF
TRBJ2-7 . 12 TRBV7-8 ASSYPGSYYEQY
TRBJ1-2 . 14 TRBV10-2 ASSSALQGGGYGYT
TRBJ2-1 . 13 TRBV27 ASSLRLAGYNEQF
TRBJ2-1 once 14 TRBV11-2 ASSSRLDPYNDEQF
TRBJ2-7 . 12 TRBV7-9 ASSLKDRTYEQY
TRBJ1-1 few 12 TRBV19 ASSTYPGNTEAF
TRBJ2-1 . 12 TRBV7-6 ASSLGTGDNEQF
TRBJ2-7 few 14 TRBV4-1 ASSQEIGIVSYEQY